This is a list of T cell receptor beta chains from one sample in a study of post-analysis software for immune sequencing data. TCRdb redid the calling of the PCR reads with MiXCR, one entry per CDR3 protein. Counted here are 800,000 to 950,000 distinct CDR3 sequences, approximately 50% occurring once; the ten biggest clones make up over 4%. The sample taken for sequencing was blood. These receptors were obtained from a girl aged 10 to 17 with multiple sclerosis. Each CDR3 is given with its conserved first and last residue. A D gene is named only where the DNA matches it firmly. Clone size is stated in some rows and not others, as once, few, many or a class when expanded.

j_call,d_call,v_call,clone_size,cdr3_length,cdr3_aa,cdr3_nt
TRBJ2-1,TRBD2,TRBV20-1,.,16,CSASPHSGRSGNEQFF,TGCAGTGCTAGCCCCCATAGCGGGAGGTCGGGCAATGAGCAGTTCTTC
TRBJ1-1,.,TRBV5-8,.,16,CASSLGARGEWTEAFF,TGTGCCAGCAGCTTGGGCGCAAGGGGGGAGTGGACTGAAGCTTTCTTT
TRBJ2-7,TRBD1,TRBV5-6,.,13,CASTTTGAYEQYF,TGTGCCAGTACGACGACAGGGGCCTACGAGCAGTACTTC
TRBJ2-4,.,TRBV5-6,few,15,CASTLRGLAKNIQYF,TGTGCCAGCACCCTCCGGGGATTAGCCAAAAACATTCAGTACTTC
TRBJ2-4,.,TRBV5-1,.,13,CASSLEGVGEQYF,TGCGCCAGCAGCTTGGAGGGGGTGGGGGAGCAGTACTTC
TRBJ1-2,.,TRBV5-1,.,15,CASTPGRGRGYGYTF,TGCGCCAGCACCCCGGGAAGGGGCCGGGGCTATGGCTACACCTTC
TRBJ1-1,TRBD1,TRBV5-5,.,14,CASSLDTGGTEAFF,TGTGCCAGCAGCTTGGACACAGGGGGCACTGAAGCTTTCTTT
TRBJ2-7,.,TRBV29-1,few,13,CSVGYLGGYEQYF,TGCAGCGTTGGCTATCTCGGCGGGTACGAGCAGTACTTC
TRBJ2-1,.,TRBV4-1,.,13,CASSQAQGNEQFF,TGCGCCAGCAGCCAAGCGCAGGGAAATGAGCAGTTCTTC
TRBJ1-2,TRBD1,TRBV14,few,16,CASSPSGQGEGYGYTF,TGTGCCAGCAGCCCCTCGGGACAGGGGGAAGGCTATGGCTACACCTTC
TRBJ2-7,.,TRBV20-1,.,15,CSARPIGYSAHEQYF,TGCAGTGCTAGACCGATCGGGTACAGTGCCCACGAGCAGTACTTC
TRBJ1-2,.,TRBV30,few,14,CAWCRAGSNYGYTF,TGTGCCTGGTGTCGTGCAGGGTCCAACTATGGCTACACCTTC
TRBJ2-4,.,TRBV4-2,.,16,CVSSQDPGTAKNIQYF,TGTGTCAGCAGCCAAGACCCCGGGACAGCCAAAAACATTCAGTACTTC
TRBJ1-1,.,TRBV12-5,.,13,CASGLPANTEAFF,TGTGCTAGTGGTTTGCCCGCGAACACTGAAGCTTTCTTT
TRBJ2-1,TRBD2,TRBV19,.,14,CASSILAGAVEQFF,TGTGCCAGTAGTATCCTAGCGGGAGCGGTCGAGCAGTTCTTC
TRBJ2-7,.,TRBV10-3,few,12,CAISESFYEQYF,TGTGCCATCAGTGAGTCTTTCTACGAGCAGTACTTC
TRBJ1-5,.,TRBV20-1,once,15,CSASMTENLNQPQHF,TGCAGTGCTAGTATGACAGAGAACCTCAATCAGCCCCAGCATTTT
TRBJ2-6,.,TRBV12-3/TRBV12-4,few,14,CASPLTPGANVLTF,TGTGCCAGCCCCTTGACACCTGGGGCCAACGTCCTGACTTTC
TRBJ2-1,.,TRBV11-2,once,16,CASTTPADADLDAQFF,TGTGCCAGCACTACCCCAGCCGACGCTGACTTGGATGCGCAGTTCTTC
TRBJ2-3,.,TRBV4-2,.,16,CASSPFGGQLTDTQYF,TGTGCCAGCAGCCCTTTCGGGGGGCAACTCACAGATACGCAGTATTTT
TRBJ1-4,.,TRBV12-3/TRBV12-4,.,13,CASSFPTTGPLFF,TGTGCCAGCAGTTTTCCCACGACAGGTCCTCTGTTTTTT
TRBJ2-7,TRBD2,TRBV5-1,.,17,CASSSTRLAGGVYEQYF,TGCGCCAGCAGCTCTACGAGACTAGCGGGAGGGGTCTACGAGCAGTACTTC
TRBJ2-3,.,TRBV7-3,few,14,CASSLSGWADTQYF,TGTGCCAGCAGCTTATCCGGGTGGGCAGATACGCAGTATTTT
TRBJ2-5,.,TRBV5-1,.,15,CASSSTGTVGGSQYF,TGCGCCAGCAGCTCGACCGGGACCGTCGGCGGGTCCCAGTACTTC
TRBJ2-2,.,TRBV7-3,.,15,CASSPGVANTGELFF,TGTGCCAGCAGCCCAGGGGTGGCGAACACCGGGGAGCTGTTTTTT
TRBJ1-5,TRBD1,TRBV6-5,.,15,CASSYSWTGGQPQHF,TGTGCCAGCAGTTACTCTTGGACAGGGGGCCAGCCCCAGCATTTT
TRBJ2-3,.,TRBV7-9,few,14,CASSSGDPTNTQYF,TGTGCCAGCAGCTCGGGGGACCCCACGAATACGCAGTATTTT
TRBJ2-1,TRBD2,TRBV20-1,few,16,CSAREGSSGSSNEQFF,TGCAGTGCTAGAGAAGGGTCTAGCGGGAGCTCCAATGAGCAGTTCTTC